This TCR beta chain was sequenced during a study of CD8 T cells in ankylosing spondylitis. The ends lost 2 bases at V and 0 bases at J; junction bases unmatched: 0. The CDR3 has 14 amino acids. CDR1 is SGHRS and CDR2 is YFSETQ in the germline V gene. Regarding the study as a whole: There was a TCR beta motif, made of eight highly homologous variants, that appeared characteristic of ankylosing spondylitis blood.

From the 5' RACE reads, TCRdb called clonotypes with MiXCR, one entry per CDR3 protein. The sample yields 200,000 to 300,000 distinct CDR3 sequences, about 10% seen once. This clonotype occurred many times. Its target is not known. Specimen: blood, either unsorted or a sorted T cell fraction (not recorded which). The TCR sequence derives from a male donor with ankylosing spondylitis or in good health (not recorded which). The chain employs TRBV5-1 and TRBJ2-3; 7 nucleotides line up with TRBD1. CDR3 DNA: TGCGCCAGCAGCTTACAGGGGAGCACAGATACGCAGTATTTT. Amino acids: CASSLQGSTDTQYF.